These 25 T cell receptor beta chains share one sample of origin, sequenced in a study of T cells in Graves' hyperthyroidism and ophthalmopathy. RNA transcripts yielded amplified TCR beta CDR3 regions. Researchers ran a first-round RT-PCR on the TCR CDR3 using the HTBI primer set. TCRdb reprocessed the multiplex PCR reads with MiXCR, giving one entry per CDR3 protein. This table has 620,000 or so distinct CDR3 sequences, roughly 15% appearing once. The specimen was blood. These receptors were obtained from a woman aged 45-65 years with Graves' ophthalmopathy.

This clonotype came up many times. The gene calls are TRBV7-9 and TRBJ2-7; 12 bases fit TRBD2. Germline trimming cut 6 bases from V and 7 bases from J; bases unmatched to any gene: 10. CDR3 size: 15 residues. CDR1 is SEHNR, CDR2 FQNEAQ, per germline (reference sequence). CDR3 residues: CASSRLAGDPFEQYF. CDR3 DNA sequence: TGTGCCAGCAGTCGACTAGCGGGAGACCCTTTTGAGCAGTACTTC.

This clonotype was counted between two and nine times. The V and J genes are TRBV12-5 and TRBJ2-1, with D possibly matching TRBD1 (5 bases). In germline, CDR1 is LGHNT, CDR2 FRNRAP. The CDR3 extends over 16 amino acids. V lost 0 bases to trimming and J lost 2 bases, with 11 bases between them. CDR3 amino acids: CASGLVLQGAYNEQFF. The CDR3 coding sequence is TGTGCTAGTGGTTTGGTACTGCAGGGCGCCTACAATGAGCAGTTCTTC.

The chain is built from TRBV27 and TRBJ1-2; no reliable D call. V lost 5 bases and J lost 4, with 17 bases in between. This CDR3 spans 15 amino acids. Germline loops: CDR1 MNHEY, CDR2 SMNVEV (reference sequence). The chain's CDR3 is CASSLYPSEIYGYTF. In DNA, the CDR3 is TGTGCCAGCAGTCTCTATCCCTCAGAGATCTATGGCTACACCTTC.

This clonotype was counted many times. V is TRBV2 and J is TRBJ2-1, with D possibly being TRBD1 (6 bases). The V end was cut by 7 bases, the J end by 3 bases, with 13 bases between. The CDR3 runs 14 residues. The germline gives CDR1 SNHLY, CDR2 FYNNEI. For the CDR3, the DNA is TGTGCCAGCAATATCGAGGGACACTACAATGAGCAGTTCTTC. It codes for CASNIEGHYNEQFF.

The chain uses TRBV4-2 and TRBJ1-4; TRBD1 matches 7 bases. The CDR3 consists of 14 residues. CDR1 LGHNA and CDR2 YNFKEQ come from the germline V gene. Losses at the gene ends were 4 bases for V and 7 bases for J; bases not matched to a gene: 6. Here the CDR3 reads CASSRTGGFEKLFF. As DNA, the CDR3 is TGTGCCAGCAGCCGGACAGGAGGATTTGAAAAACTGTTTTTT.

The sample holds a few counts of this clonotype. CDR3 loop: CASSNDLAGRSYNEQFF. The CDR3 DNA reads TGCGCCAGCAGCAACGATCTAGCGGGACGGTCCTACAATGAGCAGTTCTTC. The V gene is TRBV5-1, the J gene TRBJ2-1; 9 nucleotides match TRBD2. J was trimmed by 1 base and V by 4 bases; bases with no gene match: 9. The germline V gene has CDR1 SGHRS and CDR2 YFSETQ. The CDR3 is made up of 17 amino acids.

In its sample, this clonotype was seen many times. The gene calls are TRBV9 and TRBJ1-1; tentative D call: TRBD1 (5 bases). The CDR3 has 14 residues. V lost 7 bases, J lost 0 bases, and 13 bases lay in between. CDR1 and CDR2 (germline): SGDLS, YYNGEE. The CDR3 spells CASSEGDVNTEAFF. The CDR3 region has the DNA TGTGCCAGCTCCGAAGGGGACGTGAACACTGAAGCTTTCTTT. Using reference TRBV9 and TRBJ1-1 for the parts outside the CDR3, the full variable domain is DSGVTQTPKHLITATGQRVTLRCSPRSGDLSVYWYQQSLDQGLQFLIQYYNGEERAKGNILERFSAQQFPDLHSELNLSSLELGDSALYFCASSEGDVNTEAFFGQGTRLTVV.

This clonotype was counted a few times. CDR3 sequence: CASSYSRGGNEQFF. In nucleotides, the CDR3 is TGTGCCAGCAGTTACTCGCGGGGTGGCAATGAGCAGTTCTTC. J is TRBJ2-1 and V is TRBV6-5; a possible D gene is TRBD2 (6 bases). The CDR3 has 14 residues. Germline lookup yields CDR1 MNHEY and CDR2 SVGAGI. V was pared by 0 bases and J by 6 bases, with 9 bases between.

This clonotype was detected many times. The genes are TRBV24-1 and TRBJ2-2, with D perhaps matching TRBD2 (5 bases). Trimming removed 4 bases at V and 4 bases at J, with 15 bases between. The CDR3 is 16 residues long. Germline-derived CDR1 and CDR2 are KGHDR and SFDVKD. CDR3 loop: CATSDPTKEATGELFF. The DNA for the CDR3 is TGTGCCACCAGTGACCCGACTAAAGAGGCCACCGGGGAGCTGTTTTTT.

This clonotype was observed a handful of times. The genes are TRBV2 and TRBJ1-6; TRBD1 might be the D (6 bases). V lost 7 bases and J 9 bases, leaving 13 bases between the germline ends. Germline-derived CDR1 and CDR2 are SNHLY and FYNNEI. The CDR3 totals 13 residues. In DNA form, the CDR3 reads TGTGCCAGCAACACAGGGTCTACTTCACCCCTCCACTTT. It yields the protein CASNTGSTSPLHF.

The V gene is TRBV30, the J gene TRBJ1-2, with a possible D match to TRBD1 (5 bases). Germline V gene sequence: CDR1 GTSNPN, CDR2 SVGIG (reference sequence). The CDR3 covers 14 residues. V was trimmed by 3 bases and J by 7 bases, leaving 18 bases between them. CDR3 DNA: TGTGCCTGGAGCCGAGATCGATCCGGGGGTGGCTACACCTTC. It is translated as CAWSRDRSGGGYTF.

This clonotype was counted many times. The genes are TRBV7-9 and TRBJ2-1; 8 nucleotides line up with TRBD1. Germline V lookup: CDR1 SEHNR, CDR2 FQNEAQ (reference sequence). With 5 bases clipped from V and 10 bases from J, the junction kept 7 bases outside the gene matches. This CDR3 comprises 13 residues. This CDR3 is CASSLGQGSEQFF. CDR3 nucleotide sequence: TGTGCCAGCAGCCTAGGACAGGGCAGCGAGCAGTTCTTC.

The V gene is TRBV24-1, the J gene TRBJ2-5; 8 bases fit TRBD2. Germline V gene lookup returns CDR1 KGHDR and CDR2 SFDVKD. The ends lost 4 bases at V and 9 bases at J; junction bases unmatched: 6. The CDR3 is 13 residues long. This CDR3 is CATSDSGREAQYF. CDR3 coding DNA: TGTGCCACCAGTGACTCTGGGCGGGAGGCCCAGTACTTC.

This chain connects TRBV4-3 to TRBJ2-7; 7 nucleotides align to TRBD1. The CDR3 totals 16 residues. The junction had 7 bases not matched to a gene; V was cut back by 0 bases and J by 2 bases. Germline CDR1 reads LGHNA; CDR2 reads YSLEER. DNA for the CDR3: TGCGCCAGCAGCCAAGATTTAGGGCAGGGGGCCTACGAGCAGTACTTC. Translation: CASSQDLGQGAYEQYF.

This clonotype was detected a few times. This rearrangement joins TRBV7-6 to TRBJ2-1; D is ambiguous. The V gene lost 1 base and the J gene lost 9 bases, with 10 bases spanning the gap. Germline CDR1 SGHVS, CDR2 FNYEAQ. There are 13 residues in the CDR3. DNA of the CDR3: TGTGCCAGCAGCTTAGGTTCCCCGCTTGAGCAGTTCTTC. It specifies CASSLGSPLEQFF.

This clonotype was counted ten times or more. The V and J genes are TRBV6-2 or TRBV6-3 and TRBJ1-1; 7 nucleotides align to TRBD1. CDR3 size: 13 residues. Germline loops: CDR1 MNHEY, CDR2 SVGEGT. V shed 6 bases, J shed 5 bases, and the junction held 6 bases outside the gene matches. For the CDR3, the DNA is TGTGCCAGCAGGAATGCAGGGGGGACTGAAGCTTTCTTT. Protein: CASRNAGGTEAFF.

This clonotype was seen a handful of times. The V call is TRBV12-3 or TRBV12-4, the J call TRBJ2-1; TRBD1 agrees at 7 bases. The CDR3 extends over 15 amino acids. V trimming: 3 bases; J trimming: 3 bases; junction bases outside the gene matches: 5. In nucleotides, the CDR3 is TGTGCCAGCAGTTTCCCCGGGACAGTCTACAATGAGCAGTTCTTC. Its translation: CASSFPGTVYNEQFF.

The chain recombines TRBV10-3 with TRBJ2-7; 9 bases match TRBD1. The trim removed 10 bases at V and 0 bases at J, leaving 10 bases unmatched. The CDR3 loop spans 15 amino acids. Germline lookup yields CDR1 ENHRY and CDR2 SYGVKD. CDR3 in amino acids: CATRGQTGGSYEQYF. CDR3 bases: TGTGCCACCCGGGGTCAGACAGGGGGCTCCTACGAGCAGTACTTC.

V is TRBV20-1 and J is TRBJ2-1; D is possibly TRBD2 (6 bases). The CDR3 is 11 amino acids. V was pared by 4 bases and J by 12 bases, with 13 bases between. From germline, CDR1 is DFQATT and CDR2 SNEGSKA (reference sequence). For the CDR3, the DNA is TGCAGTGCTAACCCGGGAGCAGGGCAGTTCTTC. Amino acid sequence: CSANPGAGQFF.

This clonotype was observed many times. This sequence joins TRBV30 and TRBJ2-3; 7 positions match TRBD1. V shed 4 bases and J 2 bases; nucleotides not matched to a gene: 9. There are 15 residues in the CDR3. Germline V CDR1 and CDR2: GTSNPN, SVGIG (reference sequence). CDR3 sequence: CAWKRTGSSTDTQYF. In DNA form, the CDR3 reads TGTGCCTGGAAAAGGACAGGAAGCTCCACAGATACGCAGTATTTT. The variable domain in full, with the rest retrieved from reference TRBV30 and TRBJ2-3, is SQTIHQWPATLVQPVGSPLSLECTVEGTSNPNLYWYRQAAGRGLQLLFYSVGIGQISSEVPQNLSASRPQDRQFILSSKKLLLSDSGFYLCAWKRTGSSTDTQYFGPGTRLTVL.

To note about this clonotype: It may be a read error: a sequence one base away is much more abundant. No conserved phenylalanine or tryptophan ends this CDR3, so it is likely a read error. The V gene is TRBV7-2, the J gene TRBJ2-1; 9 bases are shared with TRBD1. The CDR3 covers 15 residues. V trimming: 5 bases; J trimming: 3 bases; junction bases outside the gene matches: 5. From germline, CDR1 is SGHTA and CDR2 FQGNSA. The CDR3 sequence: CASSGQGLVYNEQFL. CDR3 coding DNA: TGTGCCAGCAGCGGACAGGGGCTTGTCTACAATGAGCAGTTCCTC.

There are a few counts of this clonotype. V gene TRBV9 combines with J gene TRBJ2-1; D possibly corresponds to TRBD1 (6 bases). CDR1 is SGDLS, CDR2 YYNGEE, per germline. CDR3 length equals 18 residues. V lost 1 base and J 0 bases, leaving 17 bases between the germline ends. Written as DNA, the CDR3 is TGTGCCAGCAGCGTAACAGCCTCGACAGGTCTCTCCTACAATGAGCAGTTCTTC. Translation gives CASSVTASTGLSYNEQFF.

This clonotype occurred a few times. V usage is TRBV24-1 and J usage is TRBJ2-1; D unclear. The CDR3 totals 11 residues. Germline lookup yields CDR1 KGHDR and CDR2 SFDVKD. Trimming cost V 4 bases and J 8 bases, with 5 bases left between them. CDR3 sequence reads: CATSDPDEQFF. The CDR3 DNA reads TGTGCCACCAGTGACCCCGATGAGCAGTTCTTC.

Many counts were recorded for this clonotype. The chain uses TRBV5-1 and TRBJ2-5; the match to TRBD1 covers 8 bases. Per the germline V gene, CDR1 is SGHRS and CDR2 is YFSETQ. With 2 bases clipped from V and 4 bases from J, the junction kept 4 bases outside the gene matches. The CDR3 extends over 14 amino acids. For the CDR3, the DNA is TGCGCCAGCAGCTTAGGACAGGGCTCAGAGACCCAGTACTTC. The encoded protein is CASSLGQGSETQYF.

This clonotype has more than one count but fewer than ten. The V call is TRBV14, the J call TRBJ2-5; a possible D gene is TRBD2 (5 bases). V gave up 2 bases and J gave up 5 bases, with 15 bases separating them. Germline-derived CDR1 and CDR2 are SGHDN and FVKESK. The CDR3 totals 15 residues. CDR3 nucleotide sequence: TGTGCCAGCAGCCAACGGGCGGGCCCCCGGGAGACCCAGTACTTC. Its protein product is CASSQRAGPRETQYF.